This T cell receptor beta chain emerged from a study of PD-1 blockade in classical Hodgkin lymphoma. Study conclusions and caveats: When set against healthy donors, newly diagnosed patients were reported to show lower baseline TCR diversity. Nivolumab initiated under 1 year post-ASCT led to patient exclusion. Complete responders had baseline diversity similar to newly diagnosed patients. Why the repertoires differ is still unclear, perhaps disease activity or prior therapy.

Comment on this clone: What it recognizes is unknown.

Using immunoSEQ multiplex PCR, the repertoire was profiled, and TCRdb retains in-frame clones only, with some absent. The sample lists around 30,000 clones, over 55% seen once, with roughly 3% in the top ten. The CDR3 covers 15 residues. V shed 6 bases and J shed 3 bases, with 18 bases lying between them. Germline-derived CDR1 and CDR2 are SGHDT and YYEEEE. With no exception, relapse followed autologous stem cell transplantation in all patients, and brentuximab vedotin exposure varied. This TCR derives from a human donor with classical Hodgkin lymphoma. V usage is TRBV5-6 and J usage is TRBJ1-1, with D possibly matching TRBD1 (6 bases). Source: peripheral blood mononuclear cells (PBMCs), taken before the second cycle of nivolumab. In DNA form, the CDR3 reads TGTGCCAGCACCGGGGGGGCAGGGTTGGACACTGAAGCTTTCTTT. It yields the protein CASTGGAGLDTEAFF.